The present entry profiles one TCR beta chain with its context. The record originates from a study of blood T cell repertoires in COVID-19. Across the whole study: Sites in the United States, Italy and Spain provided acute and convalescent COVID-19 samples. PBMCs, B-cell-depleted T cells, or T cells provided the cDNA or gDNA that made up the material.

This table comes from immunoSEQ multiplex PCR, and its TCRdb copy is limited to in-frame clones, with some not included. The sample includes fewer than 600,000 clones, 89% of them seen just once. Trimming left V 3 bases short and J 2 bases short, with 8 bases between. The CDR3 runs 13 residues. Per germline, CDR1 MNHEY and CDR2 SMNVEV (reference sequence). Seattle patients were enrolled while actively infected and followed longitudinally. The specimen was peripheral blood. The receptor comes from a man in his late teens or twenties with COVID-19, enrolled during active disease. The chain is built from TRBV27 and TRBJ2-7, with D unclear. The CDR3 DNA reads as TGTGCCAGCAGTTTTTCGTTTGCCTACGAGCAGTACTTC. As protein: CASSFSFAYEQYF.